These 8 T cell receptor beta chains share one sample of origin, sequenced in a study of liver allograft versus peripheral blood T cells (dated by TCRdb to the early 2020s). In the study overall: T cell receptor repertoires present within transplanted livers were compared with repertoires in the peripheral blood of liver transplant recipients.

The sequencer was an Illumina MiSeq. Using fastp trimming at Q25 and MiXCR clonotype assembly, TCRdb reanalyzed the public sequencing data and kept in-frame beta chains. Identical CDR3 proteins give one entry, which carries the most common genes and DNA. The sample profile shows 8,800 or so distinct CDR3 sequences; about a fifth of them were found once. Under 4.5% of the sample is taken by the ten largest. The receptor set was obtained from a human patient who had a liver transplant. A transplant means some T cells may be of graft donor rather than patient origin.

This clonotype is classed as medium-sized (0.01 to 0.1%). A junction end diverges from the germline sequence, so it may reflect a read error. CDR3: CASSRGLNAEAFF. CDR3 nucleotide sequence: TGTGCCAGCTCCAGGGGGCTGAACGCTGAAGCTTTCTTT. The rearrangement joins TRBV6-2 or TRBV6-3 to TRBJ1-1; 8 bases line up with TRBD1. CDR3 length: 13 amino acids. Germline V CDR1 and CDR2: MNHEY, SVGEGT.

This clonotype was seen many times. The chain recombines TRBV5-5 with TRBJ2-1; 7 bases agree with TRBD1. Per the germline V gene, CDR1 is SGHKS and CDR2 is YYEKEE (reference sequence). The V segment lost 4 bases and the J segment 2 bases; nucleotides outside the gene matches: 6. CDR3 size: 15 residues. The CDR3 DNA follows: TGTGCCAGCAGCCCCTTGACAGGGACCTACAATGAGCAGTTCTTC. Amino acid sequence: CASSPLTGTYNEQFF.

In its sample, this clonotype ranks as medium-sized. The CDR3 here is CASRSGQNYGYTF. CDR3 nucleotide sequence: TGTGCCAGCAGATCCGGACAGAACTATGGCTACACCTTC. The J gene is TRBJ1-2, the V gene TRBV28; D possibly corresponds to TRBD1 (6 bases). V dropped 6 bases and J dropped 2 bases, with 10 bases sitting between them. This CDR3 region has 13 residues. Germline CDR1 and CDR2: MDHEN and SYDVKM.

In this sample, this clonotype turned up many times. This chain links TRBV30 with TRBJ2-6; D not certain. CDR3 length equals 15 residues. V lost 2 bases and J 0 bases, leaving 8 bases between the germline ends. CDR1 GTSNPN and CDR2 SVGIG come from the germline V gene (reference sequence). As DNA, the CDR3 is TGTGCCTGGAGTCCCCTTACCTCTGGGGCCAACGTCCTGACTTTC. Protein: CAWSPLTSGANVLTF.

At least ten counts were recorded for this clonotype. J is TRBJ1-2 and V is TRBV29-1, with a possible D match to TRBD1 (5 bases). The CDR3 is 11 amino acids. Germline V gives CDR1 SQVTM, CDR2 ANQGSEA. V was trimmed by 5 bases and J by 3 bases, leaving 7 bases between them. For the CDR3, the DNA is TGCAGCGTTACAGGAGACTATGGCTACACCTTC. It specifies CSVTGDYGYTF. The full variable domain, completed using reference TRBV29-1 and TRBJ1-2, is SAVISQKPSRDICQRGTSLTIQCQVDSQVTMMFWYRQQPGQSLTLIATANQGSEATYESGFVIDKFPISRPNLTFSTLTVSNMSPEDSSIYLCSVTGDYGYTFGSGTRLTVV.

The CDR3 bases are TGTGCCTGGACCGTATGGACTTCGCAAACAGATACGCAGTATTTT. This codes for CAWTVWTSQTDTQYF. The V gene is TRBV30, the J gene TRBJ2-3; possible D gene TRBD2, 5 bases. CDR1 GTSNPN and CDR2 SVGIG come from the germline V gene (reference sequence). This CDR3 region has 15 residues. V was pared by 4 bases and J by 3 bases, with 17 bases between.

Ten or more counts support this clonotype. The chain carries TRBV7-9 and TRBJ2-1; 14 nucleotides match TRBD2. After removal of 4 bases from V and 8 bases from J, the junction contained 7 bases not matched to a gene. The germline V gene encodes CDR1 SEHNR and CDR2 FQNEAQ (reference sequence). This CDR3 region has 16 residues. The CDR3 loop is CASSSKPGLAGDEQFF. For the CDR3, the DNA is TGTGCCAGCAGCTCGAAACCGGGACTAGCGGGGGATGAGCAGTTCTTC.

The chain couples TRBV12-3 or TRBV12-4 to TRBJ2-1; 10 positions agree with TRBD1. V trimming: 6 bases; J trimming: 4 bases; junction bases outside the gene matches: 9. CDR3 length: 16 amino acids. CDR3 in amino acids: CASRSAGTGDYNEQFF. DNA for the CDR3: TGTGCCAGCAGGTCCGCCGGGACAGGGGATTACAATGAGCAGTTCTTC.